This T cell receptor (beta chain) originates from a study of blood T cell repertoires in COVID-19. Assay: immunoSEQ multiplex PCR; the TCRdb copy retains only in-frame clones and omits some. The repertoire consists of approximately 220,000 clones, with about 80% occurring once and the leading ten covering about 2.1%. The germline V gene encodes CDR1 MGHDK and CDR2 SYGVNS. The CDR3 runs to 11 residues. Trimming cost V 5 bases and J 11 bases, with 9 bases left between them. The clonotype comes from a woman aged 60 to 75 with acute or convalescent COVID-19. V gene TRBV25-1 combines with J gene TRBJ1-4; D is perhaps TRBD1 (6 bases). The sample taken for sequencing was peripheral blood. Written as DNA, the CDR3 is TGTGCCAGCAGTTATACAGGGAAACTGTTTTTT. This translates into CASSYTGKLFF.